This T cell receptor (beta chain) was documented in a study of preoperative IRX-2 immunotherapy in early breast cancer. V was shortened by 7 bases and J by 6 bases, with 16 bases between the two germline ends. The CDR3 runs to 14 residues. Germline-derived CDR1 and CDR2 are MDHEN and SYDVKM. Regarding treatment: preoperative locoregional IRX-2 cytokine immunotherapy. Patients received preoperative, locoregional IRX-2 cytokine immunotherapy in a phase Ib study. Some clones are missing from TCRdb's copy, which holds only in-frame ones; the method was immunoSEQ multiplex PCR. The sample holds 75,000 to 100,000 clones, 75% to 90% seen once.

Sequenced material: tumor tissue, taken after IRX-2 immunotherapy. The V call is TRBV28, the J call TRBJ1-5, with D possibly being TRBD1 (6 bases). The TCR sequence derives from a human donor with breast cancer. CDR3 in DNA: TGTGCCAGCACCATTACAGGGATCGGTCAGCCCCAGCATTTT. Encoded protein: CASTITGIGQPQHF.